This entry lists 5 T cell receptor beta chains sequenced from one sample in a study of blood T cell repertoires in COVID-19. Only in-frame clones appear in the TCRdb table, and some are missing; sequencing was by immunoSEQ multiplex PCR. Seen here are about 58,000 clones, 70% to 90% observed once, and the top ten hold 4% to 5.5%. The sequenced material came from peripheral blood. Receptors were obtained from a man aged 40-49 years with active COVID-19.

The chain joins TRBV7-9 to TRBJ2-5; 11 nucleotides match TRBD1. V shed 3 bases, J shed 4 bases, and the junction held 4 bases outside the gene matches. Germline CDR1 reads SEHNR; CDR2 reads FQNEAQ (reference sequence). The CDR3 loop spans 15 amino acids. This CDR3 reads CASSFGQGALETQYF. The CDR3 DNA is TGTGCCAGCAGCTTCGGACAGGGGGCTTTAGAGACCCAGTACTTC. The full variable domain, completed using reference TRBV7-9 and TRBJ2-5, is DTGVSQNPRHKITKRGQNVTFRCDPISEHNRLYWYRQTLGQGPEFLTYFQNEAQLEKSRLLSDRFSAERPKGSFSTLEIQRTEQGDSAMYLCASSFGQGALETQYFGPGTRLLVL.

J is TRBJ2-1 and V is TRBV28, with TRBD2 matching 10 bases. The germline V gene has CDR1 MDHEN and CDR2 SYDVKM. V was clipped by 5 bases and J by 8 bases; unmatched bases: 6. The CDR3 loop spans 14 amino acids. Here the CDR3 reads CASSTSGTPHEQFF. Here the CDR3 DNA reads TGTGCCAGCAGTACTAGCGGGACTCCCCATGAGCAGTTCTTC.

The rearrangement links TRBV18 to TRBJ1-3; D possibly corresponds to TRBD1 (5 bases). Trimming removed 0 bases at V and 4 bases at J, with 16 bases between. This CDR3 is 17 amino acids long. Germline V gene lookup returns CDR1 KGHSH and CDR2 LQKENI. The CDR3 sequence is CASSPPGGGRSGNTIYF. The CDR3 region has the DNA TGTGCCAGCTCACCACCGGGGGGTGGAAGGTCCGGAAACACCATATATTTT. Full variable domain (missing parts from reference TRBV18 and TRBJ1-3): NAGVMQNPRHLVRRRGQEARLRCSPMKGHSHVYWYRQLPEEGLKFMVYLQKENIIDESGMPKERFSAEFPKEGPSILRIQQVVRGDSAAYFCASSPPGGGRSGNTIYFGEGSWLTVV.

The CDR3, as DNA: TGTGCCAGCTCACCACCGGGGCAGGGCAATCAGCCCCAGCATTTT. Translating gives CASSPPGQGNQPQHF. This chain connects TRBV18 to TRBJ1-5; tentatively, D is TRBD1 (5 bases). Looked up from germline, CDR1 is KGHSH and CDR2 is LQKENI. Deletions cut 0 bases from V and 2 bases from J, with 8 bases between. The CDR3 has 15 residues.

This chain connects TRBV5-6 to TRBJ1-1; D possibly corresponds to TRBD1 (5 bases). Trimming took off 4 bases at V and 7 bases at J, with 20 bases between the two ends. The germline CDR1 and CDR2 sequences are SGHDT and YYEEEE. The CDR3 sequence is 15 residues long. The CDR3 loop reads CASSPAAGWIGEAFF. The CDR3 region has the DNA TGTGCCAGCAGCCCCGCGGCAGGGTGGATAGGTGAAGCTTTCTTT.